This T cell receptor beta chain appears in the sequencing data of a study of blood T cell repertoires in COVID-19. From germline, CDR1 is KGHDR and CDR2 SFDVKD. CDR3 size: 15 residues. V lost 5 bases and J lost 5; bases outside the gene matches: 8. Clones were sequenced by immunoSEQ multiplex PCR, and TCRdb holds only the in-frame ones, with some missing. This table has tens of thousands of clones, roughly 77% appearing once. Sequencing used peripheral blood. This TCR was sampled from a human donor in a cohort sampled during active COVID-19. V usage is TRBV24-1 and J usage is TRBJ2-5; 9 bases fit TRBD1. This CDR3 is CATSAGTGGRETQYF. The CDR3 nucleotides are TGTGCCACCAGTGCCGGCACAGGGGGCCGGGAGACCCAGTACTTC.